This is a list of T cell receptor beta chains from one sample in a study of cytomegalovirus exposure and HLA in healthy donors. Assay: immunoSEQ multiplex PCR; the TCRdb copy retains only in-frame clones and omits some. The sample lists some 110,000 clones, less than 80% seen once, with 3.6% in the top ten. The sequencing input was PBMCs. The receptors were sampled from a man in his fifties or sixties in good health and CMV-seronegative. The CDR3 runs from the conserved cysteine through the conserved F or W. The D gene is left open where the match is weak. Size is stated for part of the rows, as once, few or many counts, or as a class when the clone is expanded.

>TRBJ2-1|.|TRBV6-5|.
TGTGCCAGCAGGACCCGGAGAGGGCGACTCGATGAGCAGTTCTTC
CASRTRRGRLDEQFF
>TRBJ2-3|.|TRBV7-9|.
TGTGCCAGCAGCTTAGCGTACTCGGGGAGCACAGATACGCAGTATTTT
CASSLAYSGSTDTQYF
>TRBJ2-1|.|TRBV5-8|TRBD2
TGTGCCAGCAGCCTACCGGGGCTAGCGGGGGGGCTGGTTGAGCAGTTCTTC
CASSLPGLAGGLVEQFF
>TRBJ1-6|.|TRBV4-3|TRBD1
TGCGCCAGCAGCCAAGGGGGCCAGGGGGCCAGTTCACCCCTCCACTTT
CASSQGGQGASSPLHF
>TRBJ1-5|.|TRBV5-4|TRBD1
TGTACCAGCAGGGACAGGGGGCATCAGCCCCAGCATTTT
CTSRDRGHQPQHF
>TRBJ2-1|.|TRBV23-1|TRBD1
TGCGCCAGCATATTCAATCAAGGGACAGGGACCAATGAGCAGTTCTTC
CASIFNQGTGTNEQFF
>TRBJ1-1|.|TRBV7-6|.
TGTGCCAGCAGCTTAGCTTCGGGATACAACACTGAAGCTTTCTTT
CASSLASGYNTEAFF
>TRBJ2-6|few|TRBV19|.
TGTGCCAGTAGTCCCACCGGGGCTGGGGCCAACGTCCTGACTTTC
CASSPTGAGANVLTF
>TRBJ1-1|few|TRBV5-8|.
TGTGCCAGCTCCCAGAGGGGGGGGTACACTGAAGCTTTCTTT
CASSQRGGYTEAFF
>TRBJ2-3|.|TRBV18|TRBD1
TGTGCCAGCTCACCACGGCAGGGGGCTAAAGATACGCAGTATTTT
CASSPRQGAKDTQYF
>TRBJ2-2|once|TRBV7-9|.
TGTGCCAGCAGCTCTTGGGGCCCGGAGACCGGGGAGCTGTTTTTT
CASSSWGPETGELFF
>TRBJ2-7|once|TRBV14|.
TGTGCCAGCAGCCAAGACAGGGGAACGTACGAGCAGTACTTC
CASSQDRGTYEQYF
>TRBJ2-3|once|TRBV23-1|TRBD2
TGCGCCAGCAGCGCTAGCGGGCCCTCAGGAGATACGCAGTATTTT
CASSASGPSGDTQYF
>TRBJ2-3|.|TRBV27|.
TGTGCCAGCAGTTTGCGACATCCGGATACGCAGTATTTT
CASSLRHPDTQYF
>TRBJ1-5|.|TRBV19|.
TGTGCCAGTAGTGAGGTGCGCAATCAGCCCCAGCATTTT
CASSEVRNQPQHF
>TRBJ1-1|.|TRBV6-5|TRBD1
TGTGCCACCAAAGGGGGACAGGGGCCGGCTATGGGTGCTTTCTTT
CATKGGQGPAMGAFF
>TRBJ1-2|once|TRBV6-7|.
TGTGCCAGCAGTTACTCAGGCCTTGGCTCTGAGGGAAGCGGCTACACCTTC
CASSYSGLGSEGSGYTF
>TRBJ1-4|once|TRBV5-1|TRBD1
TGCGCCAGCAGCTTGGGACAGGGGGTTGAAAAACTGTTTTTT
CASSLGQGVEKLFF
>TRBJ1-5|.|TRBV2|.
TGTGCCAGCAGAGCACAGGGAATCAGCAATCAGCCCCAGCATTTT
CASRAQGISNQPQHF
>TRBJ1-2|.|TRBV11-2|TRBD1
TGTGCCAGCAGCTTAGACTCTTTCGGACAGGGGAGGGTCCGAGGTGGCTACACCTTC
CASSLDSFGQGRVRGGYTF
>TRBJ1-4|.|TRBV11-2|.
TGTGCCAGCAGGGACATACAGCTTAATGATGAAAAACTGTTTTTT
CASRDIQLNDEKLFF
>TRBJ2-5|.|TRBV11-3|.
TGTGCCAGCAGCTCCAGACAGGACCACAGGGAGACCCAGTACTTC
CASSSRQDHRETQYF
>TRBJ1-5|.|TRBV7-8|TRBD1
TGTGCCAGCAGCTTAGTTGGACAGGGAGGCCAGCCCCAGCATTTT
CASSLVGQGGQPQHF
>TRBJ2-3|.|TRBV7-2|.
TGTGCCAGCAGCTTTACGGGTTCAGATACGCAGTATTTT
CASSFTGSDTQYF
>TRBJ2-7|.|TRBV6-1|.
TGTGCCAGCAGTGAAGCTGAGTTAACCTACGAGCAGTACTTC
CASSEAELTYEQYF